This T cell receptor beta chain was recovered during a study of blood T cell repertoires in COVID-19. Overall study: Material from acute and convalescent COVID-19 was sourced from the United States, Italy and Spain. In each case, the material was cDNA or gDNA derived from T cells, B-cell-depleted T cells, or PBMCs.

Original data processing: Researchers report that nucleated cell counts were estimated from reference gene primer amplification. The method was immunoSEQ multiplex PCR; TCRdb's version includes in-frame clones alone and lacks a portion of them. Clonal size and the V and J genes are those of that table, whereas D and trimming came from the DNA. The table includes 160,000 or so clones, roughly nine tenths detected once. The sample comprised peripheral blood. This sequence originates from a woman in her 70s with acute or convalescent COVID-19.

CDR3 sequence: CASSLFSGTGELFF. CDR3 nucleotides: TGTGCCAGCAGCTTATTTTCCGGCACCGGGGAGCTGTTTTTT. This chain connects TRBV7-2 to TRBJ2-2; unclear D gene. V dropped 2 bases and J dropped 4 bases, with 8 bases sitting between them. CDR3 length: 14 residues. Looked up from germline, CDR1 is SGHTA and CDR2 is FQGNSA.